The 7 T cell receptor beta chains in this list originate from one sample, sequenced in a study of blood T cell repertoires in COVID-19. Repertoires were generated with immunoSEQ multiplex PCR, while TCRdb's copy carries only in-frame clones and drops some. The data hold about 280,000 clones, with approximately 90% observed a single time. Sequencing was performed on PBMCs or T cells enriched from blood (not recorded which). These receptors all stem from a man between 35 and 55 years old who had been exposed to COVID-19.

The V call is TRBV28, the J call TRBJ2-2; 13 bases match TRBD2. CDR1 and CDR2 from the germline V gene are MDHEN and SYDVKM. Unmatched junction bases numbered 6, after V lost 5 bases and J lost 6 bases. This CDR3 has 16 residues. Here the CDR3 DNA reads TGTGCCAGCAGTAAGACTAGCGGGAGGCTTGCCGGGGAGCTGTTTTTT. This sequence encodes CASSKTSGRLAGELFF.

The chain joins TRBV3-1 (or the pseudogene TRBV3-2) to TRBJ1-4; D may be TRBD1 (5 bases). Germline CDR1 is LGHDT and CDR2 is YNNKEL (reference sequence). The germline V and J ends were trimmed by 1 base and 8 bases, with 14 bases remaining between them. This CDR3 has 15 amino acids. DNA for the CDR3: TGTGCCAGCAGCCAAGTGGCGGGGGATAGAGAAAAACTGTTTTTT. Translation: CASSQVAGDREKLFF.

CDR3 region: CASSLEGLALNNEQFF. CDR3 coding DNA: TGTGCCAGCAGCTTAGAGGGACTAGCGCTAAATAATGAGCAGTTCTTC. The chain combines TRBV7-2 with TRBJ2-1; 10 bases match TRBD2. The V gene's germline CDR1 is SGHTA and CDR2 FQGNSA. The CDR3 runs to 16 residues. Unmatched junction bases numbered 7, after V lost 1 base and J lost 7 bases.

The CDR3 reads CASSIDRVYEQYF. The CDR3 region has the DNA TGTGCCAGCAGCATTGACAGGGTCTACGAGCAGTACTTC. The chain carries TRBV5-5 and TRBJ2-7, with 7 bases that match TRBD1. This CDR3 contains 13 residues. Germline assignment: CDR1 SGHKS and CDR2 YYEKEE (reference sequence). The junction had 4 bases not matched to a gene; V was cut back by 4 bases and J by 3 bases.

The count of this clone is one. The rearrangement joins TRBV19 to TRBJ1-3, with 9 positions matching TRBD1. This CDR3 has 15 amino acids. With V trimmed by 4 bases and J by 2 bases, 3 bases remained unmatched. Germline lookup yields CDR1 LNHDA and CDR2 SQIVND (reference sequence). DNA for the CDR3: TGTGCCAGTAGTAGTGGGACAGGGACTGGAAACACCATATATTTT. Amino acid sequence: CASSSGTGTGNTIYF. Drawing the rest from reference TRBV19 and TRBJ1-3, the complete variable domain is DGGITQSPKYLFRKEGQNVTLSCEQNLNHDAMYWYRQDPGQGLRLIYYSQIVNDFQKGDIAEGYSVSREKKESFPLTVTSAQKNPTAFYLCASSSGTGTGNTIYFGEGSWLTVV.

This chain uses TRBV5-5 with TRBJ2-1; weak D call: TRBD2 (6 bases). Trimming took 1 base from V and 7 from J, leaving 12 bases between them. The V gene's germline CDR1 is SGHKS and CDR2 YYEKEE (reference sequence). This CDR3 is 14 amino acids long. The CDR3: CASSLFRERNEQFF. The CDR3, as DNA: TGTGCCAGCAGCTTGTTTCGGGAGAGGAATGAGCAGTTCTTC.

This clone has only one observation. The V call is TRBV27, the J call TRBJ1-2, with 7 positions matching TRBD1. This CDR3 has 15 residues. The germline V gene has CDR1 MNHEY and CDR2 SMNVEV (reference sequence). The ends lost 7 bases at V and 2 bases at J; junction bases unmatched: 10. This CDR3 is CASTPVGRGNYGYTF. Here the CDR3 DNA reads TGTGCCAGCACCCCTGTGGGCAGGGGGAACTATGGCTACACCTTC.